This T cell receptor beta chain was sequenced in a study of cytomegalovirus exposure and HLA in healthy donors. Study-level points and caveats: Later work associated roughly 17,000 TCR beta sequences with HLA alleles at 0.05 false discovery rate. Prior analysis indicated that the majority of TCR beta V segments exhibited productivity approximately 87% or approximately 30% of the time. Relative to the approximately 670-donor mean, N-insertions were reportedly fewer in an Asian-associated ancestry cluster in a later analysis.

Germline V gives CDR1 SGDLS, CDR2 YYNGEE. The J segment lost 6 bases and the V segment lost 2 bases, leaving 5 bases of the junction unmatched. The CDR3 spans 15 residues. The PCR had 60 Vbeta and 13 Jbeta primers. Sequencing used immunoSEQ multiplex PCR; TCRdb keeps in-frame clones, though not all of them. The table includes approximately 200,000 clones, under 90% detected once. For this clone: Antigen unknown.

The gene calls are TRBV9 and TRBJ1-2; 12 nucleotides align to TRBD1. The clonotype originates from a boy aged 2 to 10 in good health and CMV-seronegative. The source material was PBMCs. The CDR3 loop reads CASSVWDRGLDGYTF. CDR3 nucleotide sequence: TGTGCCAGCAGCGTTTGGGACAGGGGGCTGGATGGCTACACCTTC.